The clone carrying this T cell receptor (beta chain) was observed many times. CDR3 length equals 12 residues. V dropped 1 base and J dropped 3 bases, with 4 bases sitting between them. The germline CDR1 and CDR2 sequences are LGHDT and YNNKEL (reference sequence). What was amplified from RNA transcripts were TCR beta CDR3 regions. The HTBI primer set drove a first-round RT-PCR of the TCR CDR3. TCRdb recomputed calls from the multiplex PCR reads with MiXCR, one row per CDR3 protein. The sample lists 300,000 to 450,000 distinct CDR3 sequences, around 25% occurring once. The sample is drawn from a study of T cells in Graves' hyperthyroidism and ophthalmopathy.

The receptor was isolated from a man between 50 and 59 years old with Graves' hyperthyroidism. The sample taken for sequencing was blood. The V and J genes are TRBV3-1 and TRBJ2-7; D call uncertain. The CDR3 loop reads CASSQGVYEQYF. The DNA for the CDR3 is TGTGCCAGCAGCCAAGGCGTCTACGAGCAGTACTTC.